This TCR beta chain was observed in a study of blood T cell repertoires in COVID-19. About the study: COVID-19 samples from acute and convalescent phases originated in the United States, Italy and Spain. PBMCs, B-cell-depleted T cells, or T cells provided the cDNA or gDNA that made up the material.

Trimming left V 7 bases short and J 4 bases short, with 19 bases between. The CDR3 has 14 residues. CDR1 is SQVTM and CDR2 is ANQGSEA in the germline V gene. Per the authors' pipeline: Amplifying reference gene primers gave estimates of nucleated cell counts. Data came from immunoSEQ multiplex PCR; TCRdb stores just in-frame clones and leaves some out. D and trimming were read from the DNA, whereas the V and J calls and clone size are those reported in that table. The repertoire consists of 150,000 to 200,000 clones, with about four fifths occurring once and the leading ten covering 11%. The chain couples TRBV29-1 to TRBJ1-1, with D perhaps TRBD1 (6 bases). This TCR was recovered from a man in his 60s with active or convalescent COVID-19. The sample was peripheral blood. The CDR3 DNA reads as TGCAGCGCCAAGGCAGGGGAATGGAGCACTGAAGCTTTCTTT. It is translated as CSAKAGEWSTEAFF.